This TCR beta chain is from a study of cytomegalovirus exposure and HLA in healthy donors. Overall study: Out of 170 million or so T cells, an earlier analysis found around 120 million unique TCR beta sequences in total.

The CDR3 spans 16 residues. V was trimmed by 0 bases and J by 4 bases, leaving 15 bases between them. The germline gives CDR1 MGHRA, CDR2 YSYEKL. General study results and limits: In vitro work confirmed that three CMV-associated chains recognize CMV antigens. Later on, an analysis tied approximately 15,000 TCR beta sequences to HLA alleles at 0.05 false discovery rate.

PCR involved 60 Vbeta and 13 Jbeta primers. Produced via immunoSEQ multiplex PCR; TCRdb's table is partial and in-frame only. The sample contains around 94,000 clones, 77% of which appear only once. Points on this clone: The target antigen is unknown.

V gene TRBV4-1 combines with J gene TRBJ1-2; D is uncertain. Sequencing used PBMCs. This TCR was recovered from a woman in her thirties or forties in good health and CMV-seronegative. DNA for the CDR3: TGCGCCAGCAGCCAAGAAGAAGGGAGAAGCTTCTATGGCTACACCTTC. It is translated as CASSQEEGRSFYGYTF.